This section outlines one T cell receptor (beta chain) sequence together with its context. Its antigen is undetermined. This record comes from a study of Ad26.COV2.S vaccination and SARS-CoV-2 variants. Study summary: Participant was drawn from the COV1001 Ad26.COV2.S trial arm. The authors gave Ad26.COV2.S intramuscularly, either once or twice 56 days apart. General observations from the study: Measurement of non-spike TCR breadth gave similar results in vaccine and placebo recipients.

Profiled with immunoSEQ multiplex PCR; TCRdb holds only in-frame clones, not every one. The sample shows some 400,000 clones, around 89% of them seen only once. V was cut by 6 bases and J by 1 base, with 18 bases left in between. This CDR3 spans 16 amino acids. The germline gives CDR1 MNHEY, CDR2 SVGEGT. Noted treatment: around 19 received Ad26.COV2.S at low or high dose, single or two shots; 5 received placebo; per-sample allocation not given. At day 63 after the first vaccine or placebo injection, samples were drawn. The starting material was peripheral blood, obtained in a trial of Ad26.COV2.S vaccine versus placebo. The TCR sequence derives from a person aged 18-60 years who received the Ad26.COV2.S COVID-19 vaccine or a placebo. The chain employs TRBV6-2 or TRBV6-3 and TRBJ1-1; D not resolved. The CDR3 protein is CASSNYLRRPNTEAFF. Here the CDR3 DNA reads TGTGCCAGCAGCAATTACCTTCGACGGCCGAACACTGAAGCTTTCTTT.